A selection of T cell receptor beta chains follows, all from one sample in a study of human T cells and chemical hapten exposure. Each CDR3 protein is one row after TCRdb ran MiXCR on the RACE reads. The table records over 100,000 distinct CDR3 sequences, about a tenth of them present only once. This sample comprised whole blood, obtained in connection with sensitization to the hapten diphenylcyclopropenone (DPC). The origin of the receptors is a woman between 40 and 55 years old with alopecia areata. Some clones in this sample may be carry-over from other donors' samples. Both conserved end residues are part of each CDR3. A D gene is named only where the DNA matches it firmly. Clone size is stated in some rows and not others, as once, few, many or a class when expanded.

j_call v_call d_call clone_size cdr3_nt cdr3_aa
TRBJ1-1 TRBV6-5 . . TGTGCCAGCAGTTATTTGGGGGGCACTGAAGCTTTCTTT CASSYLGGTEAFF
TRBJ1-6 TRBV6-4 . few TGTGCCAGCAGTGAAGGAGTTTATTCACCCCTCCACTTT CASSEGVYSPLHF
TRBJ2-6 TRBV28 . many TGTGCCAGCAGTTTATTCGCAGGGCTTGCGGGGGCCAACGTCCTGACTTTC CASSLFAGLAGANVLTF
TRBJ1-5 TRBV20-1 . few TGCAGTGCTAGACACCCCTTGGGGGGGCTCCACAATCAGCCCCAGCATTTT CSARHPLGGLHNQPQHF
TRBJ2-5 TRBV10-3 TRBD1 . TGTGCCATCAGTGATGACAGGGGGCTTCAAGAGACCCAGTACTTC CAISDDRGLQETQYF
TRBJ1-6 TRBV27 . few TGTGCCAGCAGCCGAGGGGTCCCCGGGACTGCACCCCTCCACTTT CASSRGVPGTAPLHF
TRBJ2-1 TRBV6-2/TRBV6-3 TRBD2 many TGTGCCAGCAGTTACGGGAGCGGGGACTACAATGAGCAGTTCTTC CASSYGSGDYNEQFF
TRBJ1-2 TRBV29-1 . . TGCAGCGGGAGGGCCGGAGAAGGCTACACCTTC CSGRAGEGYTF
TRBJ1-5 TRBV28 . . TGTGCCACTCTTCCCGGTGGAAGCAATCAGCCCCAGCATTTT CATLPGGSNQPQHF
TRBJ2-6 TRBV7-9 . many TGTGCCAGCACCTTAAGGGGGGCTGGGGCCAACGTCCTGACTTTC CASTLRGAGANVLTF
TRBJ2-5 TRBV5-1 TRBD1 many TGCGCCAGCAGCTTCGGACAGGGGGCAGAGACCCAGTACTTC CASSFGQGAETQYF
TRBJ2-1 TRBV5-1 . . TGCGCCAGCAGCGTGACTACGAATGAGCAGTTCTTC CASSVTTNEQFF
TRBJ2-5 TRBV2 . . TGTGCCAGCAGTGAAGCGGGGGGTCAAGAGACCCAGTACTTC CASSEAGGQETQYF
TRBJ1-2 TRBV29-1 . few TGCAGCGTGGATACAGGGCGACTATTAGGCTACACCTTC CSVDTGRLLGYTF
TRBJ2-7 TRBV7-8 TRBD2 few TGTGCCAGCAGTCACAGTACTAGCGGGGGGACCTACGAGCAGTACTTC CASSHSTSGGTYEQYF
TRBJ1-1 TRBV10-3 . few TGTGCCATCAGTGCACAGGGGAACACTGAAGCTTTCTTT CAISAQGNTEAFF
TRBJ1-1 TRBV11-2 . few TGTGCCAGCAGCTTAGATCTAGGGCTCGGAGAGAACACTGAAGCTTTCTTT CASSLDLGLGENTEAFF
TRBJ1-6 TRBV7-6 TRBD1 . TGTGCCAGCAGCTTGCAGGGGGTAGATTCACCCCTCCACTTT CASSLQGVDSPLHF
TRBJ2-2 TRBV7-3 . many TGTGCCAGCAGCCCGCAACTAGCCGGGGAGCTGTTTTTT CASSPQLAGELFF
TRBJ2-1 TRBV6-2/TRBV6-3 TRBD2 few TGTGCCAGCAGACAGAGCGGGGGGCGCTCGGGTGACAATGAGCAGTTCTTC CASRQSGGRSGDNEQFF
TRBJ1-6 TRBV4-1 TRBD1 few TGCGCCAGCAGCCAATTGGGGGACAGGAGGGGTTCACCCCTCCACTTT CASSQLGDRRGSPLHF
TRBJ1-1 TRBV20-1 TRBD1 . TGCAGTGCTAGACGGACAGGGGGCTTCGGTGAAGCTTTCTTT CSARRTGGFGEAFF
TRBJ2-7 TRBV7-9 TRBD1 many TGTGCCAGCAGCTTAGCGGACAGGGGGTCCTACGAGCAGTACTTC CASSLADRGSYEQYF
TRBJ2-5 TRBV6-5 . many TGTGCCAGCAGTTACGATGCAGAAGAGACCCAGTACTTC CASSYDAEETQYF
TRBJ1-6 TRBV13 . many TGTGCCAGCAGCCTAAAGGGGGGCTATAATTCACCCCTCCACTTT CASSLKGGYNSPLHF
TRBJ2-5 TRBV6-2/TRBV6-3 TRBD2 . TGTGCCAGCAGAGCGGGACTAGCGGGGGGGCCTCGAGAGACCCAGTACTTC CASRAGLAGGPRETQYF
TRBJ2-5 TRBV30 . . TGTGCCTGGGAAAGGGCTCACGGGGAGACCCAGTACTTC CAWERAHGETQYF
TRBJ2-2 TRBV4-1 . many TGCGCCAGCAGCCTCGGAAGGGGGTTCGGGGAGCTGTTTTTT CASSLGRGFGELFF
TRBJ2-3 TRBV7-2 . . TGTGCCAGCACCACGTATTCCCATACGCAGTATTTT CASTTYSHTQYF
TRBJ2-1 TRBV29-1 . . TGCAGCGCCCACTCAGGATACTCCTACAATGAGCAGTTCTTC CSAHSGYSYNEQFF
TRBJ1-2 TRBV3-1 . many TGTGCCAGCAGCCAAGATCTTGCCAGGGCGAACTATGGCTACACCTTC CASSQDLARANYGYTF
TRBJ2-1 TRBV5-1 TRBD1 . TGCGCCAGCAGCCCGACAGGGTCCACCTACAATGAGCAGTTCTTC CASSPTGSTYNEQFF
TRBJ2-7 TRBV5-6 . . TGTGCCAGCAGTGGGACGTACTACGAGCAGTACTTC CASSGTYYEQYF
TRBJ2-6 TRBV12-3/TRBV12-4 . many TGTGCCAGCAGTTCCGACAGGGGAGGGACTGGGGCCAACGTCCTGACTTTC CASSSDRGGTGANVLTF
TRBJ2-2 TRBV3-1 TRBD2 . TGTGCCAGCAGCCTCCATACTAGCGGGGGACCCGGGGAGCTGTTTTTT CASSLHTSGGPGELFF
TRBJ2-1 TRBV12-3/TRBV12-4 TRBD1 many TGTGCCAGCAGTTTGCAGGGGGCAAACTACAATGAGCAGTTCTTC CASSLQGANYNEQFF
TRBJ1-6 TRBV18 . few TGTGCCAGCTCACCCCACAGGGATTCACCCCTCCACTTT CASSPHRDSPLHF
TRBJ2-2 TRBV5-4 TRBD2 few TGTGCCAGCAGCTTGCCCCAAGCGGGGGGGCGAGGCGGGGAGCTGTTTTTT CASSLPQAGGRGGELFF
TRBJ1-2 TRBV7-2 . many TGTGCCAGCAGCTCGAAGGCGTCAGGGCAAGGCTACACCTTC CASSSKASGQGYTF
TRBJ1-2 TRBV6-6 . many TGTGCCAGCGCCCAGACAGGCCAGCGGAACTATGGCTACACCTTC CASAQTGQRNYGYTF
TRBJ1-3 TRBV23-1 TRBD1 many TGCGCCAGCAGTCAACTTCAGGACAGGGTCTCAGACACCATATATTTT CASSQLQDRVSDTIYF
TRBJ2-7 TRBV7-9 TRBD2 many TGTGCCAGCAGCTCCGGGACTAGCGGCCTAAGAACCTACGAGCAGTACTTC CASSSGTSGLRTYEQYF
TRBJ2-3 TRBV29-1 . few TGCAGCGTTGAATGGGGAGGAGGAGATACGCAGTATTTT CSVEWGGGDTQYF
TRBJ2-2 TRBV5-1 TRBD2 . TGCGCCAGCAGCCGCGGACTAGCGCAGAACACCGGGGAGCTGTTTTTT CASSRGLAQNTGELFF
TRBJ2-7 TRBV6-2/TRBV6-3 . many TGTGCCAGCTACGGGACATTTTCCTACGAGCAGTACTTC CASYGTFSYEQYF